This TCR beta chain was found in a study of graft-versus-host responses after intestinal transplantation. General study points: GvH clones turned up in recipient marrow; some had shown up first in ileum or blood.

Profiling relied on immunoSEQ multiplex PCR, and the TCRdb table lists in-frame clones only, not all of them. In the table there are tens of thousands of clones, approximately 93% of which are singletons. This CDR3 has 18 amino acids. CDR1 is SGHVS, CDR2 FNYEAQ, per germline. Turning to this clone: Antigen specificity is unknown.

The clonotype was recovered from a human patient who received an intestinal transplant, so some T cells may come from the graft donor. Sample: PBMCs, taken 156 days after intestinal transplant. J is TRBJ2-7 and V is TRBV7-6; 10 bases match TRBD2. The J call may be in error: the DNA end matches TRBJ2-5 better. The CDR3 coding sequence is TGTGCCAGCAGCTTAGAGGCTAGCGGGAGAAAGGGCCCAGAGACCCAGTACTTC. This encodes CASSLEASGRKGPETQYF.